A few counts support the clone carrying this T cell receptor beta chain. The data originate from a study of response to subunit inactivated influenza vaccine. From the RT-PCR reads, TCRdb called clonotypes with MiXCR, one entry per CDR3 protein. The data hold around 710,000 distinct CDR3 sequences, with approximately 15% observed a single time. CDR1 and CDR2 (germline): MDHEN, SYDVKM. The V end was cut by 4 bases, the J end by 6 bases, with 12 bases between. The CDR3 runs to 13 residues. The sequence came from a man over 45 who received an inactivated influenza vaccine. Sequences were derived from PBMCs from blood, sampled approximately 15 days before vaccination. The chain is built from TRBV28 and TRBJ2-5; D is uncertain. CDR3 nucleotide sequence: TGTGCCAGCAGTTACGCGCTCACCAAGACCCAGTACTTC. Amino acid sequence: CASSYALTKTQYF.